Below, 29 T cell receptor beta chains from the same sample are listed, as sequenced in a study of graft-versus-host responses after intestinal transplantation. Their antigen targets remain unknown. The table came from immunoSEQ multiplex PCR; TCRdb's copy has only in-frame clones and leaves some out. The table lists tens of thousands of clones, approximately 88% of them singletons. Sample: unstimulated CD4+ T cells sorted from spleen or lymph node cells, taken before transplant. The receptors originated from a human donor who was the organ donor for an intestinal transplant.

The V call is TRBV6-6, the J call TRBJ2-7; D is uncertain. The length of the CDR3 is 14 residues. The V gene lost 4 bases and the J gene lost 0 bases, with 10 bases spanning the gap. Germline lookup yields CDR1 MNHNY and CDR2 SVGAGI (reference sequence). The CDR3 spells CASSSRHVSYEQYF. DNA of the CDR3: TGTGCCAGCAGTTCCAGACACGTCTCCTACGAGCAGTACTTC.

This chain joins TRBV5-1 and TRBJ1-1, with D perhaps TRBD1 (5 bases). The CDR3 is 16 amino acids. CDR1 and CDR2 from the germline V gene are SGHRS and YFSETQ. With 0 bases removed from V and 1 base from J, the gap between germline ends came to 13 bases. CDR3 amino acids: CASSLVGDFGNTEAFF. For the CDR3, the DNA is TGCGCCAGCAGCTTGGTAGGGGATTTTGGGAACACTGAAGCTTTCTTT.

The V call is TRBV29-1, the J call TRBJ2-5; TRBD2 matches 8 bases. Germline V gene sequence: CDR1 SQVTM, CDR2 ANQGSEA. Trimming removed 3 bases from V and 1 base from J; junction bases left unmatched: 10. The CDR3 covers 16 residues. CDR3 in amino acids: CSVDGGGRLSQETQYF. Written as DNA, the CDR3 is TGCAGCGTTGACGGGGGGGGACGGCTAAGCCAAGAGACCCAGTACTTC.

In its sample, this clone was seen a few times. This rearrangement joins TRBV27 to TRBJ1-6; D may be TRBD1 (6 bases). The CDR3 sequence is 17 residues long. The V and J ends lost 8 bases and 0 bases respectively, with 17 bases between them. The germline V gene has CDR1 MNHEY and CDR2 SMNVEV (reference sequence). CDR3 amino acids: CASGGGGPSSYNSPLHF. The CDR3, as DNA: TGTGCCAGCGGAGGGGGGGGTCCGAGCTCCTATAATTCACCCCTCCACTTT.

The CDR3 reads CASSKEGDEKLFF. CDR3 DNA sequence: TGTGCCAGCAGCAAGGAGGGGGATGAAAAACTGTTTTTT. The genes are TRBV21-1 and TRBJ1-4. TRBV21-1 is an annotated pseudogene. The CDR3 runs 13 residues.

The V gene is TRBV21-1, the J gene TRBJ2-3. TRBV21-1 is classified as a pseudogene. The CDR3 consists of 18 residues. CDR3 nucleotide sequence: TGTGCCAGCAGCAAAGGGGTAACGTACGATACTAGCACAGATACGCAGTATTTT. Protein sequence: CASSKGVTYDTSTDTQYF.

The chain couples TRBV6-5 to TRBJ1-5; weak D call: TRBD1 (6 bases). The CDR3 runs 13 residues. Germline values: CDR1 MNHEY, CDR2 SVGAGI. Trimming removed 10 bases from V and 4 bases from J, with 14 bases in between. The CDR3 is CATGGGPNQPQHF. The CDR3 DNA sequence: TGTGCCACCGGGGGGGGCCCAAATCAGCCCCAGCATTTT.

The table lists this clone with a count of one. J is TRBJ2-5 and V is TRBV4-1; TRBD2 is a possible D gene (6 bases). This CDR3 has 17 amino acids. The V gene's germline CDR1 is MGHRA and CDR2 YSYEKL. The V and J ends lost 0 bases and 2 bases respectively, with 16 bases between them. The CDR3 loop is CASSQEQDYARQETQYF. The CDR3 nucleotides are TGCGCCAGCAGCCAAGAGCAGGACTATGCCCGGCAAGAGACCCAGTACTTC.

The chain recombines TRBV5-1 with TRBJ1-4; 8 nucleotides match TRBD1. The ends lost 5 bases at V and 5 bases at J; junction bases unmatched: 5. The CDR3 length is 14 residues. Germline CDR1 SGHRS, CDR2 YFSETQ. The CDR3, as DNA: TGCGCCAGCAGGGGGGGACAGGTCAATGAAAAACTGTTTTTT. The encoded protein is CASRGGQVNEKLFF.

V gene TRBV27 combines with J gene TRBJ1-5; D call uncertain. The V gene lost 0 bases and the J gene lost 3 bases, with 6 bases spanning the gap. CDR1 is MNHEY and CDR2 is SMNVEV in the germline V gene (reference sequence). There are 14 residues in the CDR3. The CDR3 DNA is TGTGCCAGCAGTTTATCCGGAGCCAATCAGCCCCAGCATTTT. Its translation: CASSLSGANQPQHF.

The chain employs TRBV7-2 and TRBJ2-3, with D possibly TRBD2 on 5 matching bases. CDR3 size: 14 residues. Germline V lookup: CDR1 SGHTA, CDR2 FQGNSA. Trimming pared 5 bases from V and 2 bases from J, leaving 11 bases between. CDR3 nucleotides: TGTGCCAGCAGCCTGACTATCCTCACAGATACGCAGTATTTT. It yields the protein CASSLTILTDTQYF.

The chain recombines TRBV10-3 with TRBJ1-5, with D unresolved. The length of the CDR3 is 12 residues. Germline assignment: CDR1 ENHRY and CDR2 SYGVKD. With 9 bases removed from V and 3 bases from J, the gap between germline ends came to 9 bases. The CDR3 loop is CAIQVSNQPQHF. The CDR3 nucleotides read TGTGCCATTCAGGTGTCCAATCAGCCCCAGCATTTT.

This clone has a handful of counts. The sample carries other DNA sequences with the same CDR3. The CDR3 loop reads CSVGQGNQPQHF. In DNA, the CDR3 is TGCAGCGTTGGACAGGGCAATCAGCCCCAGCATTTT. The chain employs TRBV29-1 and TRBJ1-5; D perhaps matches TRBD1 (6 bases). CDR3 size: 12 residues. V was trimmed by 4 bases and J by 2 bases, leaving 6 bases between them. Germline values: CDR1 SQVTM, CDR2 ANQGSEA.

The chain is built from TRBV18 and TRBJ1-1; tentatively, D is TRBD1 (5 bases). The CDR3 runs to 14 residues. Between the trimmed V and J ends, which lost 5 bases and 1 base, there was a span of 11 bases. Germline CDR1 is KGHSH and CDR2 is LQKENI. CDR3 in DNA: TGTGCCAGCTCAGCAGTTACAGGGAACACTGAAGCTTTCTTT. Residues: CASSAVTGNTEAFF.

Only a few counts were recorded for this clone. Other DNA sequences in this specimen translate into the identical CDR3. The rearrangement joins TRBV30 to TRBJ1-2; the D is unclear. The CDR3 extends over 11 amino acids. The germline gives CDR1 GTSNPN, CDR2 SVGIG (reference sequence). V was cut by 0 bases and J by 7 bases, with 6 bases left in between. The CDR3: CAWSVRGGYTF. As DNA, the CDR3 is TGTGCCTGGAGTGTACGGGGTGGCTACACCTTC.

The chain combines TRBV20-1 with TRBJ1-2, with 10 positions matching TRBD1. The CDR3 is 11 residues long. Germline lookup yields CDR1 DFQATT and CDR2 SNEGSKA (reference sequence). V gave up 3 bases and J gave up 8 bases; unmatched junction bases: 0. In nucleotides, the CDR3 is TGCAGTGCTAGGACAGGGGGCGGCTACACCTTC. It encodes CSARTGGGYTF.

The chain joins TRBV27 to TRBJ2-3, with 7 positions matching TRBD1. The CDR3 spans 17 residues. J was trimmed by 4 bases and V by 4 bases; bases with no gene match: 14. Looked up from germline, CDR1 is MNHEY and CDR2 is SMNVEV (reference sequence). CDR3 DNA sequence: TGTGCCAGCAGTTCCCGCAGTTCAGGGGGTCCGGCAGATACGCAGTATTTT. Protein sequence: CASSSRSSGGPADTQYF.

The chain couples TRBV5-4 to TRBJ2-1, with 13 bases fitting TRBD2. CDR3 length: 18 amino acids. Germline assignment: CDR1 SGHNT and CDR2 YYREEE (reference sequence). With V trimmed by 0 bases and J by 7 bases, 10 bases remained unmatched. In DNA form, the CDR3 reads TGTGCCAGCAGCTTGGCCCGGACTAGCGGGAGAGAGAAGAATGAGCAGTTCTTC. Translating gives CASSLARTSGREKNEQFF.

The V call is TRBV14, the J call TRBJ1-2; the D is unclear. The length of the CDR3 is 13 residues. Deletions cut 1 base from V and 2 bases from J, with 5 bases between. The V gene's germline CDR1 is SGHDN and CDR2 FVKESK. The CDR3 reads CASSQAGNYGYTF. The CDR3 DNA sequence: TGTGCCAGCAGCCAAGCGGGAAACTATGGCTACACCTTC.

The chain combines TRBV15 with TRBJ2-3; 14 bases map to TRBD2. CDR3 length: 17 amino acids. J lost 4 bases, V lost 3 bases, and 6 bases had no gene match. Germline assignment: CDR1 LNHNV and CDR2 YYDKDF (reference sequence). The CDR3 DNA is TGTGCCACCAGCAGTGGACTAGCGGGAGGACGGGCAGATACGCAGTATTTT. It translates to CATSSGLAGGRADTQYF.

This rearrangement joins TRBV7-7 to TRBJ2-5; D is undetermined. The CDR3 length is 15 residues. The germline V gene has CDR1 SSHAT and CDR2 FNYEAQ (reference sequence). Trimming left V 6 bases short and J 5 bases short, with 19 bases between. CDR3 coding DNA: TGTGCCAGCAGTCCTGGAGACGAAGCACGGGAGACCCAGTACTTC. It encodes CASSPGDEARETQYF. The variable domain in full, completed from reference TRBV7-7 and TRBJ2-5, reads GAGVSQSPRYKVTKRGQDVTLRCDPISSHATLYWYQQALGQGPEFLTYFNYEAQPDKSGLPSDRFSAERPEGSISTLTIQRTEQRDSAMYRCASSPGDEARETQYFGPGTRLLVL.

The V and J genes are TRBV6-5 and TRBJ2-5; D not resolved. The CDR3 has 11 residues. Germline assignment: CDR1 MNHEY and CDR2 SVGAGI. V was pared by 6 bases and J by 5 bases, with 7 bases between. In DNA form, the CDR3 reads TGTGCCAGCAGGGAAAGGGAGACCCAGTACTTC. It encodes CASRERETQYF.

This chain joins TRBV19 and TRBJ2-3; TRBD1 aligns across 9 bases. CDR3 length: 17 amino acids. Looked up from germline, CDR1 is LNHDA and CDR2 is SQIVND (reference sequence). Losses at the gene ends were 6 bases for V and 3 bases for J; bases not matched to a gene: 13. CDR3 nucleotide sequence: TGTGCCAGTAGCAGAGACGGGACAGGGTCATCGACAGATACGCAGTATTTT. Amino acids: CASSRDGTGSSTDTQYF.

This chain joins TRBV18 and TRBJ2-3; D call uncertain. The CDR3 totals 15 residues. The V gene lost 2 bases and the J gene lost 0 bases, with 9 bases spanning the gap. The germline V gene has CDR1 KGHSH and CDR2 LQKENI. The CDR3 spells CASSPRSPSTDTQYF. The CDR3 bases are TGTGCCAGCTCACCAAGGTCCCCGAGCACAGATACGCAGTATTTT.

CDR3 amino acids: CAWSIGDTQYF. The CDR3 bases are TGTGCCTGGAGTATTGGGGATACGCAGTATTTT. J is TRBJ2-3 and V is TRBV30; no clear D. In germline, CDR1 is GTSNPN, CDR2 SVGIG (reference sequence). This CDR3 is 11 amino acids long. V was cut by 2 bases and J by 6 bases, with 6 bases left in between. The full variable domain, in which reference TRBV30 and TRBJ2-3 provide the parts outside the CDR3, is SQTIHQWPATLVQPVGSPLSLECTVEGTSNPNLYWYRQAAGRGLQLLFYSVGIGQISSEVPQNLSASRPQDRQFILSSKKLLLSDSGFYLCAWSIGDTQYFGPGTRLTVL.

This clone was observed once. The chain has TRBV19 and TRBJ2-7; 7 positions agree with TRBD1. Germline-derived CDR1 and CDR2 are LNHDA and SQIVND (reference sequence). With V trimmed by 10 bases and J by 5 bases, 11 bases remained unmatched. The CDR3 totals 13 residues. CDR3 bases: TGTGCCACCTCTGGGACAGTCGGAAACGAGCAGTACTTC. Translation: CATSGTVGNEQYF.

This clone was counted once. This chain uses TRBV6-5 with TRBJ1-3; possibly TRBD1 for D (5 bases). Germline V CDR1 and CDR2: MNHEY, SVGAGI. The V gene lost 5 bases and the J gene lost 11 bases, with 19 bases spanning the gap. The CDR3 has 14 amino acids. CDR3 region: CASSGFGLGTSIYF. The CDR3 region has the DNA TGTGCCAGCAGTGGTTTCGGCCTAGGGACCTCCATATATTTT.

This clone showed up just a few times. The chain employs TRBV7-2 and TRBJ2-7; 9 bases are a match to TRBD2. The CDR3 sequence is 17 residues long. The V gene's germline CDR1 is SGHTA and CDR2 FQGNSA. The V gene end was trimmed by 1 base and the J gene end by 2 bases; junction bases not matched to a gene: 9. Here the CDR3 DNA reads TGTGCCAGCAGCTTAGGGGCGGCGCGGGGGGGCCCCTACGAGCAGTACTTC. This translates into CASSLGAARGGPYEQYF.

The chain combines TRBV15 with TRBJ1-3; D unclear. V dropped 8 bases and J dropped 4 bases, with 15 bases sitting between them. The CDR3 is made up of 14 amino acids. The germline CDR1 and CDR2 sequences are LNHNV and YYDKDF (reference sequence). CDR3: CATGEGRIGNTIYF. In DNA, the CDR3 is TGTGCCACCGGGGAGGGCAGGATAGGAAACACCATATATTTT.